This T cell receptor beta chain was documented in a study of shared clonotypes between healthy human individuals. To note about this clone: Its antigen is not known.

TCRdb's table, derived via immunoSEQ multiplex PCR, lists solely in-frame clones and lacks some. Of millions of clones listed, about 92% were seen once; the top ten hold more than 1.5%. Overall study findings and caveats: When naive CD4 clonotypes were compared across several donors, about 4.8% were shared. Memory subsets generally showed smaller estimated richness than naive subsets did. Inspection by rarefaction showed sorted-subset sequencing to be incomplete despite large depth.

Naive CD8 isolation took CD45RO-negative cells positively selected for CCR7 and excluded terminally differentiated effector memory CD45RA+ cells. The sequence was collected from a man between 18 and 29 years old in good health. Some clones in this sample may be carry-over from other donors' samples. The sequencing input was naive CD8+ T cells from PBMCs.

CDR3 sequence reads: CASSLFLAGVLETQYF. CDR3 coding DNA: TGTGCCAGCAGCTTGTTTCTAGCGGGAGTACTGGAGACCCAGTACTTC. The V call is TRBV5-4, the J call TRBJ2-5; 10 bases map to TRBD2. The V and J ends lost 1 base and 5 bases, in that order; junction bases with no gene match: 8. From germline, CDR1 is SGHNT and CDR2 YYREEE (reference sequence). The CDR3 is made up of 16 amino acids. Based on the CDR3 plus reference TRBV5-4 and TRBJ2-5, the full variable domain is ETGVTQSPTHLIKTRGQQVTLRCSSQSGHNTVSWYQQALGQGPQFIFQYYREEENGRGNFPPRFSGLQFPNYSSELNVNALELDDSALYLCASSLFLAGVLETQYFGPGTRLLVL.